This T cell receptor (beta chain) stems from a study of Ad26.COV2.S vaccination and SARS-CoV-2 variants. Treatment of the sample: around 19 received Ad26.COV2.S at low or high dose, single or two shots; 5 received placebo; per-sample allocation not given. Material that was analyzed had been drawn on day 63 after the first vaccine or placebo injection. The method was immunoSEQ multiplex PCR; TCRdb's version includes in-frame clones alone and lacks a portion of them. This sample carries about 680,000 clones, around 90% of them seen once, and the ten largest clones take approximately 1.5%. The CDR3 sequence is 14 residues long. Trimming stripped 2 bases from V and 6 bases from J, with 13 bases between. Germline V gene lookup returns CDR1 MNHNS and CDR2 SASEGT.

V is TRBV6-1 and J is TRBJ1-1, with D perhaps TRBD1 (5 bases). The origin of this receptor is a person aged 18 to 65 who received the Ad26.COV2.S COVID-19 vaccine or a placebo. The sample consisted of peripheral blood, taken in a trial of Ad26.COV2.S vaccine versus placebo. The CDR3 sequence is CASSEWQGGPEAFF. The CDR3 DNA follows: TGTGCCAGCAGTGAATGGCAGGGAGGCCCTGAAGCTTTCTTT.